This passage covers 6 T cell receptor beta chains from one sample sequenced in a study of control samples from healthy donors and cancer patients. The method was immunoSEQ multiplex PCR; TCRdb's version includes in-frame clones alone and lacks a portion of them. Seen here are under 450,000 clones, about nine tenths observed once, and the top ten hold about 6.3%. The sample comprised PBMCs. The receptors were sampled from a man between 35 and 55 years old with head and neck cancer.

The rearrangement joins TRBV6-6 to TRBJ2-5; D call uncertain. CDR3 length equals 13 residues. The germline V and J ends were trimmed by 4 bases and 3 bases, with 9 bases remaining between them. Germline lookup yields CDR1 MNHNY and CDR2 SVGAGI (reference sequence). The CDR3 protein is CASSLYREETQYF. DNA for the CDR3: TGTGCCAGCAGTTTATACCGGGAAGAGACCCAGTACTTC.

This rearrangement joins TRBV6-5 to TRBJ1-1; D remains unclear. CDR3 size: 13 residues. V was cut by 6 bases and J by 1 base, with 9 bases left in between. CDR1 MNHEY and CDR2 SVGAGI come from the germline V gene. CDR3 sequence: CASRPTANTEAFF. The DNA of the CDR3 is TGTGCCAGCAGACCAACAGCGAACACTGAAGCTTTCTTT.

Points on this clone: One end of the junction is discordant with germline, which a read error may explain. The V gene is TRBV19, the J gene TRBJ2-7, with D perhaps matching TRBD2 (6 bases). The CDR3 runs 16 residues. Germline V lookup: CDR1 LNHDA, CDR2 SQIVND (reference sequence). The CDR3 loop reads CASSTHRDSTSNEQYF. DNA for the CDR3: TGTGCCAGTAGTACCCACCGGGACTCGACCTCCAACGAGCAGTACTTC. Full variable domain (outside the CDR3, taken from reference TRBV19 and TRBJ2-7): DGGITQSPKYLFRKEGQNVTLSCEQNLNHDAMYWYRQDPGQGLRLIYYSQIVNDFQKGDIAEGYSVSREKKESFPLTVTSAQKNPTAFYLCASSTHRDSTSNEQYFGPGTRLTVT.

The DNA of the CDR3 is TGTGCTAGTGGTTCACCTACGACTAGCGGGAGGGCGAACACCGGGGAGCTGTTTTTT. Protein product: CASGSPTTSGRANTGELFF. The chain carries TRBV12-5 and TRBJ2-2; 14 bases fit TRBD2. Germline V gene lookup returns CDR1 LGHNT and CDR2 FRNRAP. V was clipped by 4 bases and J by 0 bases; unmatched bases: 7. The CDR3 is made up of 19 amino acids.

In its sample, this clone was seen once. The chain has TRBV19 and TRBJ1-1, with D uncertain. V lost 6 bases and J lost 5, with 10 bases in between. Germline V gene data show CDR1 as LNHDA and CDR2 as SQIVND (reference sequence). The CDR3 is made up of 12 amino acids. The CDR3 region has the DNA TGTGCCAGTAGAGTAGGAGGAACTGAAGCTTTCTTT. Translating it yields CASRVGGTEAFF.

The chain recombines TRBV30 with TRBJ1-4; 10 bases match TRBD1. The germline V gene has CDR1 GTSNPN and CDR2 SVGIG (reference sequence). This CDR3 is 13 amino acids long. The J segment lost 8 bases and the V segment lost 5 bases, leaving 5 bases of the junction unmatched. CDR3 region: CAWEPGQGEKLFF. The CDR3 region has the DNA TGTGCCTGGGAGCCGGGACAGGGGGAAAAACTGTTTTTT.